This T cell receptor (beta chain) emerged from a study of cytomegalovirus exposure and HLA in healthy donors (dated by TCRdb to about 2017). At the level of the whole study: In an earlier analysis of 587 of the donors, less than 350 Gb of sequence data and just under 120 million unique TCR beta sequences from 180 million or so T cells were reported. An early release covering just under 650 HLA-typed donors comprised roughly 300 gigabases of sequencing data and 85 million or so unique TCR sequences. Of the roughly 400 genotyped donors, approximately 80% fell in the genetic ancestry cluster associated with self-reported Caucasian donors. The study aimed to test whether signatures of past pathogen exposure could be identified by cataloging public T cell receptors. The study profiled the T cell repertoires of 500 to 800 subjects by immunosequencing and related them to cytomegalovirus serostatus. Along with the roughly 700-subject first cohort, a separate validation cohort of 120 different subjects was used. High-throughput TCR immunosequencing, statistical association of individual TCRs with disease status, and machine learning were combined to predict cytomegalovirus infection status. In a later analysis, previously published TCR beta repertoires from 550 to 700 donors were re-analyzed and high-resolution HLA genotyping was added so that TCR occurrence patterns could be studied. Rather than drawing on any new phenotypic data, the later analysis identified candidate immune exposures from TCR beta sequences and the way those sequences occurred across donors. To decide whether each TCR beta V gene segment behaved as functional or pseudogenic, an earlier analysis of 587 of the donors relied on high-throughput TCR beta sequencing. Donor age, sex, ethnicity and CMV serostatus were compiled together with the repertoire data. In a later genetic analysis, genome-wide SNP genotypes for about 55% of the 666 donors were used, and that subset was treated as a discovery cohort. All discovery cohort repertoires had been generated on a single sequencing platform. Both class I and class II loci were covered by HLA typing, at four-digit resolution. Typing coverage differed by locus: A, B, C, DRB1 and DQB1 were typed in about 620-630 donors, DQA1 in about 550, DPA1 in around 580, and DPB1 in 472. Because of strong linkage in the cohort, roughly five DR-DQ haplotypes were treated as single units for association and clustering. Among some 400 genotyped donors of the cohort, an average of around 250,000 unique TCR beta nucleotide sequences was sequenced per donor, of which roughly 17% were non-productive.

The table lists this clone with a count of one. Its antigen remains unidentified. No base-level quality is on record; no much larger clone is a single base apart. The research as a whole found: A few of the identified cytomegalovirus-associated TCR beta chains were confirmed in vitro to be specific for cytomegalovirus antigens. Because counts were too low, roughly 18 rarely observed V segments, including chromosome 9 orphons, were left out of the earlier analysis of a few hundred of the donors. According to a later analysis, parvovirus B19, influenza, CMV and Epstein-Barr virus appeared linked to several top co-occurrence clusters. Most TCR sequences were seen in very few donors, while some public TCRs were found in many individuals. A later analysis found that most CMV-associated TCR beta chains appeared HLA-restricted, with HLA associations seemingly driven largely by CMV exposure. V-gene and J-gene trimming of TCR beta chains was associated with a missense DCLRE1C variant in a later genetic analysis, and the association was replicated in an independent cohort. In this cohort, only TCR beta chains were sequenced, and detectable features were limited by the absence of alpha or paired-chain data. In a later analysis, HLA-associated TCR beta chains were found to be more clonally expanded and to have lower generation probabilities than equally common non-associated chains. Because some donors lacked HLA typing at each locus, the association tests relied only on the typed subset. In both the original and validation cohorts, the classifier was reported to diagnose cytomegalovirus status with high specificity and sensitivity. A further reported finding was that TCR beta sequences accurately predicted the HLA-A and HLA-B alleles for most subjects in the first cohort. The study listed 164 TCR beta chains as associated with cytomegalovirus. Some IMGT-functional V segments, including TRBV6-2 and TRBV6-3, could not be distinguished by the 87-base-pair reads and were therefore excluded. An earlier analysis of 450 to 750 of the donors showed that most TCR beta V segments appeared in productive rearrangements either about 90% or about 30% of the time, which broadly matched IMGT annotations. Strong co-occurrence of HLA alleles, especially DR and DQ, made assigning TCR associations to individual alleles difficult. According to the authors, the approach could potentially be generalized to other disease states and immunological phenotypes. In a later analysis, TCR association rates were found to vary across HLA loci, with the most associated TCRs seen for DRB1 alleles and the fewest for HLA-C alleles. Specific HLA alleles were associated with 18,000 or so TCR beta sequences at a false discovery rate of 0.05 in a later analysis. Linkage disequilibrium might explain the correlated functional status among segregating V segments, but an unknown experimental factor could not be ruled out. Presence/absence analyses assumed roughly uniform sequencing depth across donors, an assumption that may not hold. A later genetic analysis reported fewer N-insertions in productive TCRs among donors in an Asian-associated ancestry cluster than the roughly 700-donor mean. A cluster of highly shared sequence variants was judged likely to be a technical artifact of the sequencing pipeline. CMV serostatus was the only immune exposure information available for the cohort.

Deletion took 0 bases off V and 8 bases off J, with a span of 10 bases between the germline ends. The CDR3 runs 13 amino acids, cysteine and phenylalanine included. The kept DNA is CDR3 alone, 39 bases in frame from the first base. The germline V gene yields SGHAT for CDR1 and FQNNGV for CDR2. In total, fewer than 750 healthy bone marrow donors made up the cohort. All cohort members were sampled while nominally healthy, although unrecorded immune exposures were likely present. The donor was CMV seropositive and was included in the group of around 300 seropositive cohort members. Each donor provided a peripheral blood sample, and peripheral blood mononuclear cells were used for TCR beta sequencing. Genomic DNA was extracted from the blood cell samples with the Qiagen DNeasy Blood Extraction Kit. The library was generated by the immunoSEQ multiplex PCR assay. For the multiplex PCR, a mixture combining 60 forward primers for TCR Vbeta segments and 13 reverse primers for TCR Jbeta segments was used. The CDR3 region of rearranged TCR beta genes was amplified from genomic DNA with a multiplex PCR assay. The Illumina HiSeq System was used to sequence the amplified TCR beta libraries as 87-base-pair reads. In the paper's pipeline: A later analysis tallied roughly 78 million unique TCR beta chains across the 600 to 700 repertoires, and approximately 12 million of those chains were shared by two or more donors. Raw reads were error-corrected and collapsed into unique sequences by a nearest-neighbor algorithm in which closely related sequences were merged to remove PCR and sequencing errors. Alignment of CDR3 sequences to IMGT reference sequences was used to assign V, D and J gene segments. Each retained sequence needed at least a six-nucleotide match to both a V gene segment and a J gene segment. A rearrangement counted as productive if the CDR3 had no stop codons and remained in frame with V and J, and every other rearrangement counted as non-productive. Following IMGT convention, CDR3 was defined as the stretch from the second conserved V-encoded cysteine up to the conserved J-encoded phenylalanine. In an earlier analysis of around 540 of the donors, sequences lacking an unambiguous match to a single V gene segment were excluded. In an earlier analysis of roughly 500 of the donors, V segments were called functional above 56.7% productive rearrangements and were called segregating when the between-donor standard deviation exceeded 5%. A statistical classification framework was built for diagnosing cytomegalovirus status from the catalog of TCR beta chain sequences. In a later analysis, V and J genes were assigned by comparing TCR nucleotide sequences against IMGT/GENE-DB human TR gene sequences. A later analysis assigned CDR3 sequences and most-parsimonious VDJ recombination scenarios with the TCRdist pipeline. In a later analysis, each TCR beta chain was defined by its CDR3 amino acid sequence together with its V-gene family, and reads lacking a unique V-gene family were excluded. To address suspected cross-contamination and a sequencing artifact, a later analysis removed some 620 highly shared, low-generation-probability nucleotide sequences. A later analysis calculated a clonal expansion index for each public chain from normalized within-repertoire ranks of inferred template counts. Generation probabilities in a later analysis came from a VDJ recombination model fitted to out-of-frame rearrangements, and those results were checked against IGoR. In a later analysis, TCR-TCR, TCR-HLA and TCR-CMV co-occurrence was scored with hypergeometric tests, and a repertoire-size bias correction was applied to TCR pairs. In a later analysis, false discovery rates were estimated by permuting HLA or CMV assignments 20 times. In a later analysis, co-occurring TCRs were grouped using DBSCAN, and TCRdist sequence similarity was added for clustering within HLA-allele-positive subsets. Repertoires with fewer than 30,000 or more than 120,000 public chains, plus five repertoires with anomalous nucleotide sharing, were excluded from co-occurrence clustering. TCRdb took this table from immuneACCESS and kept in-frame rearrangements with V and J called. Such tables lack part of the clones; where checked against another copy, unresolved V genes explain under half of the gap, and the rest is unexplained. V and J calls and clone size follow that table, whereas D and trimming were derived from the DNA. A total of some 140,000 clones appear in this sample, less than 80% of them only once. Of the sample, over 8.5% is held by the ten largest clones.

The V gene is TRBV11-2 and the J gene is TRBJ1-1, with no confident D gene call. Sequenced material: PBMCs. The TCR sequence derives from a woman aged 45-65 years in good health and CMV-seropositive. The CDR3 in this case is CASSLDRDLEAFF. Here is the DNA: TGTGCCAGCAGCTTAGACCGGGATCTGGAAGCTTTCTTT.